What follows are 14 T cell receptor beta chains derived from one specimen sequenced in a study of long-term antiretroviral therapy in people with HIV (dated by TCRdb to 2022 to 2024). Sequencing of the TRB variable region was done with the immunoSEQ hsTCRB v3.0 assay at survey level resolution. TCRdb stores this immuneACCESS table with in-frame sequences only. Part of the clones is absent; in the studies checked, under half of the shortfall reflects unresolved V genes, and no reason is known for the rest. In all, the sample holds tens of thousands of clones, and around 87% of those were seen once. The biggest ten clones account for around 3% of the sample. The sample was unsorted PBMCs, taken around 2.7 years after starting antiretroviral therapy. The receptors come from a woman aged 50 to 65 with HIV.

The J gene is TRBJ2-3, the V gene TRBV19; no reliable D call. CDR3 size: 13 residues. Germline CDR1 and CDR2: LNHDA and SQIVND (reference sequence). Trimming stripped 1 base from V and 5 bases from J, with 7 bases between. In DNA form, the CDR3 reads TGTGCCAGTAGTATAGTCCTGGGAGATACGCAGTATTTT. Amino acids: CASSIVLGDTQYF.

The chain joins TRBV11-2 to TRBJ1-3; TRBD1 matches 7 bases. V shed 4 bases, J shed 0 bases, and the junction held 12 bases outside the gene matches. Germline V gives CDR1 SGHAT, CDR2 FQNNGV. The CDR3 has 18 residues. Written as DNA, the CDR3 is TGTGCCAGCAGCTCGCACCGGGACAGTGTTAACTCTGGAAACACCATATATTTT. It encodes CASSSHRDSVNSGNTIYF.

CDR3 in DNA: TGTGCCAGCAGTATCCCAGGCAGAGAAGATACGCAGTATTTT. Translation: CASSIPGREDTQYF. The genes are TRBV28 and TRBJ2-3; D not certain. Trimming shortened V by 5 bases and J by 5 bases, and 14 bases separated the two germline ends. The germline V gene has CDR1 MDHEN and CDR2 SYDVKM. This CDR3 is 14 amino acids long.

This clone was counted only a few times. The V gene is TRBV28, the J gene TRBJ2-7; maybe TRBD1 (5 bases). Germline V gives CDR1 MDHEN, CDR2 SYDVKM. With 1 base removed from V and 3 bases from J, the gap between germline ends came to 10 bases. The CDR3 covers 14 residues. For the CDR3, the DNA is TGTGCCAGCAGTTTATCAGGGAACCTCTACGAGCAGTACTTC. This gives the protein CASSLSGNLYEQYF.

This clone was found once. The chain recombines TRBV27 with TRBJ2-7; 8 bases align to TRBD2. J gave up 3 bases and V 4 bases, and 2 bases lay outside the gene matches. Germline CDR1 is MNHEY and CDR2 is SMNVEV (reference sequence). The CDR3 totals 13 residues. CDR3 bases: TGTGCCAGCAGTTACGGGGGGGGCTACGAGCAGTACTTC. Its protein is CASSYGGGYEQYF.

The chain employs TRBV5-1 and TRBJ1-2; D is unresolved. The CDR3 loop spans 10 amino acids. Germline assignment: CDR1 SGHRS and CDR2 YFSETQ. The V and J ends lost 3 bases and 6 bases respectively, with 3 bases between them. The CDR3 spells CASSWDGYTF. CDR3 DNA sequence: TGCGCCAGCAGCTGGGATGGCTACACCTTC.

The rearrangement links TRBV7-2 to TRBJ1-1, with D uncertain. The germline CDR1 and CDR2 sequences are SGHTA and FQGNSA. Trimming cost V 1 base and J 3 bases, with 6 bases left between them. The CDR3 contains 13 residues. CDR3 protein: CASSLELYTEAFF. CDR3 nucleotides: TGTGCCAGCAGCTTAGAATTGTACACTGAAGCTTTCTTT.

This chain joins TRBV6-4 and TRBJ2-3; 9 positions match TRBD2. Germline CDR1 reads MRHNA; CDR2 reads SNTAGT. V was pared by 5 bases and J by 1 base, with 1 base of the junction left unmatched. CDR3 length equals 14 residues. CDR3 residues: CASSPSGGTDTQYF. CDR3 DNA sequence: TGTGCCAGCAGTCCTAGCGGGGGCACAGATACGCAGTATTTT.

The J gene is TRBJ1-3, the V gene TRBV4-1; D not certain. Germline V gene sequence: CDR1 MGHRA, CDR2 YSYEKL. The length of the CDR3 is 17 residues. The V end was cut by 3 bases, the J end by 0 bases, with 15 bases between. Here the CDR3 reads CASSHGVPQSSGNTIYF. In nucleotides, the CDR3 is TGCGCCAGCAGCCATGGGGTTCCACAGAGCTCTGGAAACACCATATATTTT.

The CDR3 reads CASVVGQGYYEQYF. CDR3 bases: TGTGCCAGCGTCGTCGGACAGGGGTACTACGAGCAGTACTTC. The genes are TRBV2 and TRBJ2-7; 9 nucleotides align to TRBD1. Germline V gene lookup returns CDR1 SNHLY and CDR2 FYNNEI. Trimming cost V 8 bases and J 3 bases; bases outside gene matches: 8. The CDR3 is 14 amino acids.

The V gene is TRBV5-1, the J gene TRBJ2-1, with TRBD2 identical over 7 bases. After removal of 4 bases from V and 0 bases from J, the junction contained 4 bases not matched to a gene. In germline, CDR1 is SGHRS, CDR2 YFSETQ. This CDR3 spans 15 amino acids. The CDR3 nucleotides read TGCGCCAGCAGCGCCATAGCGGGCTCCTACAATGAGCAGTTCTTC. Translating it yields CASSAIAGSYNEQFF.

This chain links TRBV5-4 with TRBJ1-1, with 7 bases that match TRBD1. V trimming: 2 bases; J trimming: 4 bases; junction bases outside the gene matches: 5. Germline V gene sequence: CDR1 SGHNT, CDR2 YYREEE (reference sequence). The CDR3 consists of 14 residues. CDR3 in DNA: TGTGCCAGCAGCTTCACAGGGGAGCTCACTGAAGCTTTCTTT. Residues: CASSFTGELTEAFF.

The chain combines TRBV4-1 with TRBJ2-7; 8 bases match TRBD2. Trimming cost V 1 base and J 6 bases; bases outside gene matches: 8. The germline V gene encodes CDR1 MGHRA and CDR2 YSYEKL. This CDR3 contains 15 residues. Here the CDR3 DNA reads TGCGCCAGCAGCCAAGCTGTAGGACTAGCAGGCGAGCAGTACTTC. Translating it yields CASSQAVGLAGEQYF.

This sequence joins TRBV7-8 and TRBJ2-7; D might be TRBD1 (6 bases). Germline lookup yields CDR1 SGHVS and CDR2 FQNEAQ. The length of the CDR3 is 14 residues. With 6 bases removed from V and 0 bases from J, the gap between germline ends came to 12 bases. The CDR3 DNA follows: TGTGCCAGCAGACCCGGGACAAGCTCCTACGAGCAGTACTTC. Amino acid sequence: CASRPGTSSYEQYF.